These T cell receptor beta chains were read from a single sample in a study of identical twins. TCRdb recomputed calls from the 5' RACE reads with MiXCR, one row per CDR3 protein. The sample comprises 310,000 or so distinct CDR3 sequences, more than 8% of which are singletons, and approximately 6.5% rests with the top ten. The data were also submitted as part of a second study, on yellow fever vaccine responses in identical twins.

The sequenced material came from CD8+ T cells sorted from blood. The receptors were sampled from a woman in her late teens or twenties in good health. The CDR3 runs from the conserved cysteine through the conserved F or W. A D gene is named only where the DNA matches it firmly. For some rows the clone size is stated as once, few or many, or as a class when expanded; others skip it.

v_gene,d_gene,abundance,j_gene,CDR3aa,CDR3nt
TRBV13,.,few,TRBJ1-2,CASSQVLLGVNYGYTF,TGTGCCAGCAGCCAAGTCCTCCTCGGGGTCAACTATGGCTACACCTTC
TRBV6-1,.,.,TRBJ2-3,CASSRRESSTDTQYF,TGTGCCAGCAGCCGACGAGAATCTAGCACAGATACGCAGTATTTT
TRBV3-1,.,.,TRBJ1-5,CASSPDLMVSNQPQHF,TGTGCCAGCAGCCCGGACTTAATGGTTAGCAATCAGCCCCAGCATTTT
TRBV29-1,.,many,TRBJ1-2,CSVDRRANGYTF,TGCAGCGTTGATCGCAGGGCGAATGGCTACACCTTC
TRBV15,TRBD2,few,TRBJ2-5,CATSSGLEQETQYF,TGTGCCACCAGCAGCGGACTAGAACAAGAGACCCAGTACTTC
TRBV7-2,.,.,TRBJ2-3,CASSLVGYTDTQYF,TGTGCCAGCAGCTTAGTGGGTTACACAGATACGCAGTATTTT
TRBV6-2/TRBV6-3,.,.,TRBJ2-1,CASSYSIQEGGFEQFF,TGTGCCAGCAGTTACTCGATACAGGAGGGGGGGTTTGAGCAGTTCTTC
TRBV5-1,.,.,TRBJ1-6,CASSLDGQANSPLHF,TGCGCCAGCAGCTTGGATGGGCAAGCAAATTCACCCCTCCACTTT
TRBV12-3/TRBV12-4,.,many,TRBJ2-7,CASSLNTPYEQYF,TGTGCCAGCAGTTTAAATACCCCTTACGAGCAGTACTTC
TRBV5-6,TRBD1,many,TRBJ1-2,CASSLGQGFDYGYTF,TGTGCCAGCAGCTTGGGACAGGGGTTTGACTATGGCTACACCTTC
TRBV4-1,.,.,TRBJ2-1,CASSHNFGTSYNEQLF,TGCGCCAGCAGCCATAATTTCGGGACATCCTACAATGAGCAGCTCTTC
TRBV9,TRBD1,.,TRBJ2-1,CASSHPRGTGPNEQFF,TGTGCCAGCAGCCACCCCCGAGGGACAGGTCCGAATGAGCAGTTCTTC
TRBV10-3,TRBD1,few,TRBJ1-2,CAISADRVGGYTF,TGTGCCATCAGTGCGGACAGGGTAGGGGGCTACACCTTC
TRBV6-2/TRBV6-3,.,.,TRBJ2-4,CASSYMSGEDIQYF,TGTGCCAGCAGTTACATGTCAGGGGAGGACATTCAGTACTTC
TRBV27,TRBD2,.,TRBJ2-7,CASSFGGFRERTAYEQYF,TGTGCCAGCAGTTTCGGGGGGTTTAGGGAGAGAACAGCCTACGAGCAGTACTTC
TRBV15,.,many,TRBJ2-7,CATSREKFYEQYF,TGTGCCACCAGCAGAGAAAAATTCTACGAGCAGTACTTC
TRBV20-1,TRBD1,.,TRBJ2-7,CSATRPGTVSYEQYF,TGCAGTGCTACACGTCCTGGGACAGTCTCCTACGAGCAGTACTTC
TRBV11-2,.,.,TRBJ2-5,CASSPAQVAMETQYF,TGTGCCAGCAGTCCCGCCCAGGTAGCGATGGAGACCCAGTACTTC
TRBV28,.,many,TRBJ1-5,CPRRKDHYSNQPQHF,TGTCCACGGAGGAAGGACCACTATAGCAATCAGCCCCAGCATTTT
TRBV27,TRBD2,.,TRBJ2-5,CASSRIPGLAEETQYF,TGTGCCAGCAGTCGCATACCGGGACTAGCGGAAGAGACCCAGTACTTC
TRBV7-9,.,.,TRBJ2-2,CASSLLIGDTGELFF,TGTGCCAGCAGCTTATTAATCGGAGACACCGGGGAGCTGTTTTTT
TRBV15,TRBD1,few,TRBJ1-5,CATSRRTGWNQPQHF,TGTGCCACCAGCAGACGGACAGGGTGGAATCAGCCCCAGCATTTT